The rows below give T cell receptor beta chains drawn from one sample of a study of T cell changes during pregnancy in multiple sclerosis. Sequenced by immunoSEQ multiplex PCR; TCRdb stores in-frame clones only, minus some. This sample has about 120,000 clones, with roughly 92% found just once. Here the sequenced sample was peripheral blood, taken before pregnancy. Receptors originate from a female donor with multiple sclerosis, enrolled in a pregnancy study. Both conserved end residues are part of each CDR3. D genes are given only for firm matches. Rows give clone size only sometimes, using once, few, many, or a class for an expanded clone.

V	J	length	size	D	DNA	CDR3
TRBV19	TRBJ2-1	15	.	TRBD2	TGTGCCACTAGGGACTACAAGAGCTCCTACAATGAGCAGTTCTTC	CATRDYKSSYNEQFF
TRBV27	TRBJ1-1	15	.	.	TGTGCCAGCAGTTTTCTCCGGGGGGGGAACACTGAAGCTTTCTTT	CASSFLRGGNTEAFF
TRBV2	TRBJ2-5	14	.	TRBD2	TGTGCCAGCAGATTCGGGACTATCGAAGAGACCCAGTACTTC	CASRFGTIEETQYF
TRBV9	TRBJ2-5	14	.	TRBD1	TGTGCCAGCAGCTTAGGGACAGCCCCAGAGACCCAGTACTTC	CASSLGTAPETQYF
TRBV7-2	TRBJ2-5	15	.	TRBD2	TGTGCCAGCAGCCTGGGACTAGCGGGAGGAGGGACCCAGTACTTC	CASSLGLAGGGTQYF
TRBV15	TRBJ2-7	15	.	TRBD1	TGTGCCACCAGCAGAGAACTGACAGGGTCCTACGAGCAGTACTTC	CATSRELTGSYEQYF
TRBV5-4	TRBJ1-1	13	.	.	TGTGCCAGCAGCCTTGTCCGGGGCACTGAAGCTTTCTTT	CASSLVRGTEAFF
TRBV27	TRBJ2-1	14	.	TRBD1	TGTGCCAGCAGCCTTGCGACAGGGGGGAATGAGCAGTTCTTC	CASSLATGGNEQFF
TRBV18	TRBJ1-4	17	.	.	TGTGCCAGCTCGTTAGGCCTTCAGGGGAAAGATCGGGGAAAACTGTTTTTT	CASSLGLQGKDRGKLFF
TRBV10-3	TRBJ1-2	18	.	TRBD1	TGTGCCATCAGTGAGTCGGGAGCCGGGACAGGGGCTAACTATGGCTACACCTTC	CAISESGAGTGANYGYTF
TRBV6-6	TRBJ1-1	13	.	TRBD1	TGTGCCAGCAGTTCCAGGGGGAGGACTGAAGCTTTCTTT	CASSSRGRTEAFF
TRBV10-3	TRBJ2-2	14	once	.	TGTGCCATCAGTGATGCTCTAGTATTCGGGGAGCTGTTTTTT	CAISDALVFGELFF
TRBV19	TRBJ2-6	15	once	.	TGTGCCAGTTGCCTTTCAGGGGTTGGGGCCAACGTCCTGACTTTC	CASCLSGVGANVLTF
TRBV19	TRBJ1-5	14	.	TRBD1	TGTGCCAGTAGTACCGGGACAGGGAATCAGCCCCAGCATTTT	CASSTGTGNQPQHF
TRBV9	TRBJ1-4	17	.	.	TGTGCCAGCAGTGCCTCCTTCCTAGATGGTCTTAATGAAAAACTGTTTTTT	CASSASFLDGLNEKLFF
TRBV5-4	TRBJ1-5	14	.	.	TGTGCCAGCAGCAACGGGGATAGCAATCAGCCCCAGCATTTT	CASSNGDSNQPQHF
TRBV27	TRBJ2-1	19	.	TRBD2	TGTGCCAGCAGTCCAAAATCACTAAAGCGGGAGGGAGGAATGAATGAGCAGTTCTTC	CASSPKSLKREGGMNEQFF
TRBV11-1	TRBJ2-1	16	.	TRBD1	TGTGCCAGCAGCTCCTTCCGGGACAGACGAAGGAATGAGCAGTTCTTC	CASSSFRDRRRNEQFF
TRBV19	TRBJ2-1	18	once	TRBD2	TGTGCCAGTAGCCCCAGGACTAGCGGGAGGGCCGTTCTAATTGAGCAGTTCTTC	CASSPRTSGRAVLIEQFF
TRBV6-4	TRBJ2-1	15	.	TRBD2	TGTGCCAGCAGTGAAAGTCTAGCGGGATACAATGAGCAGTTCTTC	CASSESLAGYNEQFF
TRBV13	TRBJ2-3	15	.	TRBD2	TGTGCCAGCAGCTTAGGGGCGGGGGGCACAGATACGCAGTATTTT	CASSLGAGGTDTQYF
TRBV30	TRBJ1-1	12	.	.	TGTGCCTGGAGGAACATGAACACTGAAGCTTTCTTT	CAWRNMNTEAFF
TRBV4-1	TRBJ2-2	15	.	.	TGCGCCAGCAGCCAGAAACTCGGCGGCACCGGGGAGCTGTTTTTT	CASSQKLGGTGELFF
TRBV7-9	TRBJ2-3	16	once	TRBD2	TGTGCCAGCAGTCTCACTAGCGGGGGGCGCACAGATACGCAGTATTTT	CASSLTSGGRTDTQYF
TRBV5-1	TRBJ1-3	15	.	TRBD1	TGCGCCAGCAGCTTGGAGGGACAGCCTGGAAACACCATATATTTT	CASSLEGQPGNTIYF
TRBV11-1	TRBJ2-3	16	.	.	TGTGCCAGCAGCTTAGGTCGCCTAAAAAACACAGATACGCAGTATTTT	CASSLGRLKNTDTQYF
TRBV6-6	TRBJ2-1	14	.	.	TGTGCCAGCAGGCCCGGCCCTAATAGCCATGAGCAGTTCTTC	CASRPGPNSHEQFF
TRBV18	TRBJ1-4	16	.	TRBD1	TGTGCCAGCTCACCACCTCAAGGGACAGGGCGAGAAAAACTGTTTTTT	CASSPPQGTGREKLFF
TRBV5-8	TRBJ2-7	15	.	.	TGTGCCAGCAGCCGTGGACAGCCCTATACAGACGAGCAGTACTTC	CASSRGQPYTDEQYF
TRBV10-2	TRBJ2-2	17	.	.	TGCGCCAGCAGTGAGTCGTGGCTAGCTGGTAACACCGGGGAGCTGTTTTTT	CASSESWLAGNTGELFF
TRBV6-5	TRBJ2-4	15	.	.	TGTGCCAGCACCTCCCTAGGAGGGGCCAAAAACATTCAGTACTTC	CASTSLGGAKNIQYF
TRBV4-1	TRBJ1-4	14	.	.	TGCGCCAGCAGCCAATCGGACAGAAATGAAAAACTGTTTTTT	CASSQSDRNEKLFF
TRBV11-2	TRBJ2-1	15	.	.	TGTGCCAGCAGCTTAGGGACATCCAACTACAATGAGCAGTTCTTC	CASSLGTSNYNEQFF